This T cell receptor beta chain was sequenced in a study of molecular identifiers for immune sequencing clone quantification. Based on a CD8+CD4-CCR7+CD45RA+ profile, naive CD8 T cells were sorted. CDR1 and CDR2 (germline): MDHEN, SYDVKM. The CDR3 runs 18 residues. Trimming stripped 4 bases from V and 2 bases from J, with 20 bases between. Bulk TCR libraries were made with methods that had been previously described and with listed TCR primers. TCRdb redid the calling of the PCR reads with MiXCR, one entry per CDR3 protein. Among tens of thousands of distinct CDR3 sequences listed, around 23% were seen once. This clonotype was recorded at least ten times.

The V call is TRBV28, the J call TRBJ2-2; D possibly corresponds to TRBD2 (6 bases). The sequencing input was naive CD8+ T cells from blood, with Jurkat cell RNA spiked in. Subset described: FACS-sorted CD8+CD4-CCR7+CD45RA+ naive T cells. The TCR was taken from a human donor in good health. Some libraries in this study had Jurkat cell RNA spiked in. The CDR3 nucleotides are TGTGCCAGCAGTTACTCGTTCGGCGGGACGGTTAACACCGGGGAGCTGTTTTTT. It specifies CASSYSFGGTVNTGELFF.